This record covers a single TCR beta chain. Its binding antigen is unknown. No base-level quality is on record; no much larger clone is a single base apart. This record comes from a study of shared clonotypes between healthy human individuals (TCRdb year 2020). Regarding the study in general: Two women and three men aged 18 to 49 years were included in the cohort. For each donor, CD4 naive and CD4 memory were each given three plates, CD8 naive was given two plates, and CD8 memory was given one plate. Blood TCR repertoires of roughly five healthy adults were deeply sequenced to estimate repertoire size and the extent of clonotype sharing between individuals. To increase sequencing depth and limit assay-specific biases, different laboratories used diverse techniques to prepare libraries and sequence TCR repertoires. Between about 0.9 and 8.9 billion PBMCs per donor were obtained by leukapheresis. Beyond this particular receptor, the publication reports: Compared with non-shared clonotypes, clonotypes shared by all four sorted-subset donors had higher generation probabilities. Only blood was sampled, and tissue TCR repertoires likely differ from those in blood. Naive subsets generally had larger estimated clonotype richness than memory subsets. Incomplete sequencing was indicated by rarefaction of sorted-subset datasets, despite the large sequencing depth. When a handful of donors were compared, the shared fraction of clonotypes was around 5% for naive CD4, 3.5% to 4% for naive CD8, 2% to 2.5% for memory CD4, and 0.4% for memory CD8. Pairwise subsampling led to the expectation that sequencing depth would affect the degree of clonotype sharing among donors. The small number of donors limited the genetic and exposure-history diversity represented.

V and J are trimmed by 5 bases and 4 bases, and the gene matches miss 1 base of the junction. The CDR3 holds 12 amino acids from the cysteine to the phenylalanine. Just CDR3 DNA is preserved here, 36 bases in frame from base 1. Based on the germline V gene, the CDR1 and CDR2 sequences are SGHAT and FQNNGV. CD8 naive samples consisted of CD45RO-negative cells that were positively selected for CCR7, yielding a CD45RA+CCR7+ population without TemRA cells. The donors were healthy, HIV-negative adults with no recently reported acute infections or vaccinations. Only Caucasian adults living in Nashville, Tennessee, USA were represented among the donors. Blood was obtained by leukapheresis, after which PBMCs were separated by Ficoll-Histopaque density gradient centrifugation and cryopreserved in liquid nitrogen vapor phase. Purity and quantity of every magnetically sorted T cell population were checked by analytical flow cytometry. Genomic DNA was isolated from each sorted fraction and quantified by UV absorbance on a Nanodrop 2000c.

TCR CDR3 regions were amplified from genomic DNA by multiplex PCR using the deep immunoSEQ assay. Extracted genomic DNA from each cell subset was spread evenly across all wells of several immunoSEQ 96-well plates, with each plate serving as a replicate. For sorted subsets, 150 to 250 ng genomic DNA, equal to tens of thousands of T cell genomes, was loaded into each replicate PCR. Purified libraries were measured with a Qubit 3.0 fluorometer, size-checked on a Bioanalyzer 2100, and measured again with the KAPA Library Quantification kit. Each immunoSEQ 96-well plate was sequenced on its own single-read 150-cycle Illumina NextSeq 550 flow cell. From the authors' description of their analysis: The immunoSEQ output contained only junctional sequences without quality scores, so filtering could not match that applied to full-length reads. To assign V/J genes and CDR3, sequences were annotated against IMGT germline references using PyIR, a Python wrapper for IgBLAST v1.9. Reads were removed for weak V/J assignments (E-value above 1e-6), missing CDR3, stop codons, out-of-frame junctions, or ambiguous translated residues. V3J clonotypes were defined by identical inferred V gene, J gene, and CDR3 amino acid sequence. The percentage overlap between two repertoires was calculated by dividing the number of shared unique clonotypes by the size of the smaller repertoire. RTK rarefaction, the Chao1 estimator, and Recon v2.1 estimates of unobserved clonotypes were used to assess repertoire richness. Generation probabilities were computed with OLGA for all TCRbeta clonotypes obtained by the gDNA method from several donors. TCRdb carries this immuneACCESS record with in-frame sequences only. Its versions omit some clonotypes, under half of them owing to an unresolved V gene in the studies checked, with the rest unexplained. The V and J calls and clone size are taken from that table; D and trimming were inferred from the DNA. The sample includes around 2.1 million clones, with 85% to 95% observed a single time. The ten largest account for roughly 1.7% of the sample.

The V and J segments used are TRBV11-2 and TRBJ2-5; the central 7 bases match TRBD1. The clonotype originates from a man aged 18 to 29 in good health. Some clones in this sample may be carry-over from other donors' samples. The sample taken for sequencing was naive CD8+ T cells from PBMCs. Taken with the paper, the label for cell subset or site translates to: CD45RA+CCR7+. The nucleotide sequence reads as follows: TGTGCCAGCAGCCGACAGGGAGAGACCCAGTACTTC. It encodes CASSRQGETQYF.